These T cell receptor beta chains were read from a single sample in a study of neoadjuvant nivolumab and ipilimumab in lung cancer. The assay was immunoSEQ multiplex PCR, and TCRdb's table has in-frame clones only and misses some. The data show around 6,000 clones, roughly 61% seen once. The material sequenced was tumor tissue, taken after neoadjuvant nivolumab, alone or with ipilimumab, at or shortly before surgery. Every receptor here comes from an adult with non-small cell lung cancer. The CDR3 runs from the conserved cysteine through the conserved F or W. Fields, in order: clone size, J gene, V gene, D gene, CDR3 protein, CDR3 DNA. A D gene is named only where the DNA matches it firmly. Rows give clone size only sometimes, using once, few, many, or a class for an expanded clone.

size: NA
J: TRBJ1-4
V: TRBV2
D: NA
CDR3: CASKMFRSPNEKLFF
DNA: TGTGCCAGCAAGATGTTCCGGAGTCCCAATGAAAAACTGTTTTTT

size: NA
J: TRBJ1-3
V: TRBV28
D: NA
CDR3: CASSFGSSGNTIYF
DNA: TGTGCCAGCAGTTTTGGGAGCTCTGGAAACACCATATATTTT

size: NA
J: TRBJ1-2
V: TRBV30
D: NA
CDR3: CAWTAGRGGYTF
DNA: TGTGCCTGGACGGCCGGAAGGGGTGGCTACACCTTC

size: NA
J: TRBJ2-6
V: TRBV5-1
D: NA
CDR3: CASSLEGSGANVLTF
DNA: TGCGCCAGCAGCTTGGAAGGGTCTGGGGCCAACGTCCTGACTTTC

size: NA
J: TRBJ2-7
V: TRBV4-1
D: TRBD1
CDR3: CASSQGGDRPTYEQYF
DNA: TGCGCCAGCAGCCAAGGGGGGGACAGGCCGACCTACGAGCAGTACTTC

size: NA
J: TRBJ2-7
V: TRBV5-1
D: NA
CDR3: CASSETGSSYEQYF
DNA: TGCGCCAGCTCCGAAACAGGGAGCTCCTACGAGCAGTACTTC

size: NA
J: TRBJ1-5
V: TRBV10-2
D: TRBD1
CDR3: CASSAGGAGNQPQHF
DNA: TGCGCCAGCAGTGCAGGGGGCGCGGGCAATCAGCCCCAGCATTTT

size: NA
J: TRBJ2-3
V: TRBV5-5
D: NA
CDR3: CASSLGSSSTDTQYF
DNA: TGTGCCAGCAGCTTGGGATCCTCTAGCACAGATACGCAGTATTTT

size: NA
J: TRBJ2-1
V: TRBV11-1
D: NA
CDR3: CASSPTGREQFF
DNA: TGTGCCAGCAGCCCGACGGGACGGGAGCAGTTCTTC

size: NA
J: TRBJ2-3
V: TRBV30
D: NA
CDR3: CAWSVPRGSTDTQYF
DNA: TGTGCCTGGAGTGTACCACGGGGGAGCACAGATACGCAGTATTTT

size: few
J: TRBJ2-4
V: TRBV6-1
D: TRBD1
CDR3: CASSALQGAGNIQYF
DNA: TGTGCCAGCAGTGCCCTACAGGGGGCTGGAAACATTCAGTACTTC

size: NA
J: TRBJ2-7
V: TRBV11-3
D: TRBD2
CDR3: CASSAGLANEQYF
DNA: TGTGCCAGCAGCGCGGGACTAGCGAACGAGCAGTACTTC

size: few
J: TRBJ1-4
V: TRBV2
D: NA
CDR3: CASSGQGYFGKLFF
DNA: TGTGCCAGCAGTGGGCAGGGGTATTTCGGAAAACTGTTTTTT

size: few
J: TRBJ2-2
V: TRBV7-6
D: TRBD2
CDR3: CASLAGVGTGELFF
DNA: TGTGCCAGCCTCGCGGGAGTAGGAACCGGGGAGCTGTTTTTT

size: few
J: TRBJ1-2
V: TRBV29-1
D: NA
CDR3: CSASGGYTF
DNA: TGCAGCGCCTCGGGCGGCTACACCTTC

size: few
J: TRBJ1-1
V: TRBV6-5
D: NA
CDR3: CASRPGTLGNTEAFF
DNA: TGTGCCAGCAGACCGGGAACATTGGGTAACACTGAAGCTTTCTTT

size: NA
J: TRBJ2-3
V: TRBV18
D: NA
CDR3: CASSPRRGDTQYF
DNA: TGTGCCAGCTCTCCCAGAAGAGGAGATACGCAGTATTTT

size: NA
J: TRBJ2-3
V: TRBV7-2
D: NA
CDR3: CASSLARGPTDTQYF
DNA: TGTGCCAGCAGCTTAGCGAGGGGACCTACAGATACGCAGTATTTT

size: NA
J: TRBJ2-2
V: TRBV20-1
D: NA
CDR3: CSARNTGELFF
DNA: TGCAGTGCTAGGAACACCGGGGAGCTGTTTTTT

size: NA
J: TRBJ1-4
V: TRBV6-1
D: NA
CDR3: CASTMDRTEKLFF
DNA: TGTGCCAGCACCATGGACAGAACAGAAAAACTGTTTTTT

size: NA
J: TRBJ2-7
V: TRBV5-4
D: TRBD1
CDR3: CASRRTGGSYEQYF
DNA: TGTGCCAGCAGAAGGACAGGGGGCTCCTACGAGCAGTACTTC